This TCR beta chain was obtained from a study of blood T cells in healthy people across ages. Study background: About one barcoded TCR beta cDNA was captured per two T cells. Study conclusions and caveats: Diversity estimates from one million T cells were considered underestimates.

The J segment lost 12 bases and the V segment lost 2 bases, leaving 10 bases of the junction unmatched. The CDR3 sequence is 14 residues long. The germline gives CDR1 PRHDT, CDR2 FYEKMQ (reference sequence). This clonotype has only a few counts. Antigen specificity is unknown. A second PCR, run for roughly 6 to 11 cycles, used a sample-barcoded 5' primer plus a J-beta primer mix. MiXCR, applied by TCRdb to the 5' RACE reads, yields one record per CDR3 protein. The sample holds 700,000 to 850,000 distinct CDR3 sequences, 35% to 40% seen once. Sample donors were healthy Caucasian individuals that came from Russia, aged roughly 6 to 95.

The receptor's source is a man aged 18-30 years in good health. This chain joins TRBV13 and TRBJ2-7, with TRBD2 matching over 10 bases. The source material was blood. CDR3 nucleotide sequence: TGTGCCAGCAGCTTAACTAGCGGGGTGGAGACCCGGTACTTC. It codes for CASSLTSGVETRYF.